Listed below are T cell receptor beta chains from one sample, sequenced in a study of human T cells and chemical hapten exposure. TCRdb recomputed calls from the RACE reads with MiXCR, one row per CDR3 protein. The sample lists 150,000 to 200,000 distinct CDR3 sequences; around 30% were seen once. Sequencing used whole blood, obtained in connection with sensitization to the hapten diphenylcyclopropenone (DPC). All receptors come from a young woman with alopecia areata. Some clones in this sample may be carry-over from other donors' samples. CDR3s include the opening cysteine and the closing phenylalanine or tryptophan. D genes are given only for firm matches. Some rows have no size entry. The others give once, few or many, or a class for an expanded clone.

v_call	j_call	d_call	clone_size	cdr3_aa	cdr3_nt
TRBV6-6	TRBJ1-2	-	-	CASNKGEPHGYTF	TGTGCCAGCAATAAGGGGGAGCCCCATGGCTACACCTTC
TRBV10-2	TRBJ2-7	-	many	CASSVQGMNEQYF	TGCGCCAGCAGTGTACAGGGAATGAACGAGCAGTACTTC
TRBV5-1	TRBJ1-5	-	once	CASSPEGVQPQHF	TGCGCCAGCAGCCCAGAGGGGGTTCAGCCCCAGCATTTT
TRBV9	TRBJ1-5	-	-	CASSEGFGNQPQHF	TGTGCCAGCAGCGAAGGCTTTGGCAATCAGCCCCAGCATTTT
TRBV7-2	TRBJ2-1	TRBD2	-	CASSTSGIHNEQFF	TGTGCCAGCAGCACCAGCGGGATCCACAATGAGCAGTTCTTC
TRBV9	TRBJ1-3	-	few	CASSVGTGASGNTIYF	TGTGCCAGCAGCGTCGGGACCGGAGCCTCTGGAAACACCATATATTTT
TRBV25-1	TRBJ1-2	-	-	CASSEFDRFVTSGYTF	TGTGCCAGCAGTGAATTCGACAGATTCGTAACGTCGGGCTACACCTTC
TRBV7-2	TRBJ1-2	-	-	CASSWGSVNYGYTF	TGTGCCAGCAGCTGGGGCAGCGTAAACTATGGCTACACCTTC
TRBV7-2	TRBJ2-5	-	few	CASETGRQETQYF	TGTGCCAGCGAAACAGGTCGACAAGAGACCCAGTACTTC
TRBV18	TRBJ1-1	-	few	CASSPQGGMNTEAFF	TGTGCCAGCTCACCTCAAGGAGGTATGAACACTGAAGCTTTCTTT
TRBV10-3	TRBJ2-1	TRBD2	few	CAISEGAGGRNEQFF	TGTGCCATCAGTGAAGGTGCGGGGGGCCGCAATGAGCAGTTCTTC
TRBV4-2	TRBJ1-4	TRBD1	few	CASSQDRVDRGLFF	TGTGCCAGCAGCCAAGATCGAGTTGACAGGGGCCTGTTTTTT
TRBV7-9	TRBJ2-7	TRBD2	-	CASSFPRDYLEQYF	TGTGCCAGCAGCTTCCCCCGGGACTACCTAGAGCAGTACTTC
TRBV11-2	TRBJ1-6	-	-	CASSLDEGRTPLHF	TGTGCCAGCAGCTTAGACGAGGGTAGGACACCCCTCCACTTT
TRBV5-1	TRBJ1-1	TRBD1	-	CASTQTGRNTEAFF	TGCGCCAGCACCCAGACAGGGCGAAACACTGAAGCTTTCTTT
TRBV9	TRBJ2-3	TRBD1	few	CASSARQGQSDTQYF	TGTGCCAGCAGCGCAAGACAGGGGCAGTCGGATACGCAGTATTTT
TRBV29-1	TRBJ2-1	-	-	CSVDIVTEQFF	TGCAGCGTTGACATAGTGACTGAGCAGTTCTTC
TRBV18	TRBJ1-1	-	few	CASSVKDGTEAFF	TGTGCCAGCTCAGTAAAGGACGGGACTGAAGCTTTCTTT
TRBV29-1	TRBJ2-7	TRBD1	-	CSVRDRASYEQYF	TGCAGCGTACGGGACAGAGCGTCCTACGAGCAGTACTTC
TRBV29-1	TRBJ2-3	-	-	CSVNPNTDTQYF	TGCAGCGTTAATCCCAACACAGATACGCAGTATTTT
TRBV10-3	TRBJ2-7	TRBD2	-	CAISESRASGYEQYF	TGTGCCATCAGTGAGTCCAGGGCTAGCGGCTACGAGCAGTACTTC
TRBV14	TRBJ2-3	-	-	CASSQSYTQYF	TGTGCCAGCAGCCAAAGTTATACGCAGTATTTT
TRBV10-3	TRBJ2-3	TRBD2	few	CAVLAGGTDTQYF	TGTGCCGTCCTAGCGGGGGGGACAGATACGCAGTATTTT
TRBV11-2	TRBJ2-7	-	few	CASSLQKDSGPYEQYF	TGTGCCAGCAGCTTGCAGAAAGACTCCGGCCCCTACGAGCAGTACTTC
TRBV28	TRBJ2-5	TRBD2	-	CASSSRLAGLQETQYF	TGTGCCAGCAGTTCCCGACTAGCGGGATTGCAAGAGACCCAGTACTTC
TRBV28	TRBJ2-7	-	few	CASSLYPKNHEQYF	TGTGCCAGCAGTTTATATCCTAAGAACCACGAGCAGTACTTC
TRBV10-2	TRBJ1-6	TRBD1	few	CASSDPQTGSYNSPLHF	TGCGCCAGCAGTGACCCCCAGACAGGGTCCTATAATTCACCCCTCCACTTT
TRBV29-1	TRBJ1-2	-	-	CSVGGQSYGYTF	TGCAGCGTGGGAGGACAGTCATATGGCTACACCTTC
TRBV29-1	TRBJ2-1	-	few	CSVLSRVDNEQFF	TGCAGCGTTCTTTCCAGGGTTGATAATGAGCAGTTCTTC
TRBV20-1	TRBJ2-3	TRBD2	few	CSAGTSATTDTQYF	TGCAGTGCCGGGACTAGCGCGACCACAGATACGCAGTATTTT
TRBV10-3	TRBJ2-7	TRBD2	-	CAIRPWGSGSPYEQYF	TGTGCCATCCGACCCTGGGGTAGCGGGAGCCCCTACGAGCAGTACTTC
TRBV20-1	TRBJ2-7	-	-	CSAIGGRRVGF	TGCAGTGCTATCGGAGGGCGCAGGGTTGGCTTC
TRBV15	TRBJ2-5	-	few	CATSPAGETQYF	TGTGCCACCAGCCCGGCGGGAGAGACCCAGTACTTC
TRBV7-2	TRBJ1-2	TRBD1	-	CASDPTGLDGYTF	TGTGCCAGCGACCCGACAGGGCTGGATGGCTACACCTTC
TRBV29-1	TRBJ2-7	-	-	CSASWGANYEQYF	TGCAGCGCCTCCTGGGGGGCCAACTACGAGCAGTACTTC
TRBV10-3	TRBJ1-2	-	-	CAINRDAANYGYTF	TGTGCCATCAATCGGGACGCAGCGAACTATGGCTACACCTTC
TRBV12-3/TRBV12-4	TRBJ1-1	-	-	CASALSGAGTEAFF	TGTGCCAGCGCTCTGTCAGGGGCGGGCACTGAAGCTTTCTTT
TRBV4-3	TRBJ2-7	-	-	CASSQDRYGTEQYF	TGCGCCAGCAGCCAAGACCGGTACGGAACCGAGCAGTACTTC
TRBV11-1	TRBJ1-1	TRBD1	-	CASSPRQGSYTEAFF	TGTGCCAGCAGCCCCCGACAGGGTTCATACACTGAAGCTTTCTTT
TRBV29-1	TRBJ1-2	-	-	CSVEKGGYTF	TGCAGCGTTGAAAAGGGTGGCTACACCTTC
TRBV7-8	TRBJ2-1	TRBD2	few	CASSLGAAGAWNEQFF	TGTGCCAGCAGCTTAGGGGCGGCGGGAGCTTGGAATGAGCAGTTCTTC
TRBV9	TRBJ1-1	-	-	CASSVWDSDIFF	TGTGCCAGCAGCGTATGGGATTCAGACATCTTCTTT
TRBV18	TRBJ1-4	TRBD1	few	CASSPFGTGQEKLFF	TGTGCCAGCTCACCATTCGGGACAGGGCAGGAAAAACTGTTTTTT